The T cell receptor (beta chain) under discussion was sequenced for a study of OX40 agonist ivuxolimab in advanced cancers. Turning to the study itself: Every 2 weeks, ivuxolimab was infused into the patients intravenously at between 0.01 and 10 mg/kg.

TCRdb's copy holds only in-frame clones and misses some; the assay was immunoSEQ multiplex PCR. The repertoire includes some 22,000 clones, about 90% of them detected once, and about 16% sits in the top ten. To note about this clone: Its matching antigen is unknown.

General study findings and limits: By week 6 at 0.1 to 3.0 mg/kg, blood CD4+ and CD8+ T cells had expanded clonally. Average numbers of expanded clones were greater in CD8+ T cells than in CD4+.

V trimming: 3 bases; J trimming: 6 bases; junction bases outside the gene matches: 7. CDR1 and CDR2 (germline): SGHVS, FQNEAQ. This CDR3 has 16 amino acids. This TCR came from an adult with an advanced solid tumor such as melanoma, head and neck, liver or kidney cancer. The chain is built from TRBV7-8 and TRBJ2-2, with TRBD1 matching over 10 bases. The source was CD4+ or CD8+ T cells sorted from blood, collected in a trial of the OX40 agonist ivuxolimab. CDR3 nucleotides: TGTGCCAGCAGCTTCCTAATCGGGACAGGGGCCGGGGAGCTGTTTTTT. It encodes CASSFLIGTGAGELFF.